This record covers a single T cell receptor (beta chain). What it binds is unknown. The data derive from a study of cytomegalovirus exposure and HLA in healthy donors. About the study: There were 90 million to 140 million unique TCR beta sequences, drawn from about 200 million T cells, in an earlier analysis.

The primer mix had 60 Vbeta and 13 Jbeta primers. Profiling relied on immunoSEQ multiplex PCR, and the TCRdb table lists in-frame clones only, not all of them. The sample lists around 45,000 clones, 65% to 80% seen once, with roughly 6.3% in the top ten. Study-wide results and caveats: A classifier reportedly called cytomegalovirus status with high sensitivity and specificity. An analysis was carried out at a later point. It showed that HLA-associated TCR beta chains were more clonally expanded than equally common non-associated chains.

Germline trimming cut 7 bases from V and 6 bases from J; bases unmatched to any gene: 2. This CDR3 contains 11 residues. Germline V gives CDR1 MNHNS, CDR2 SASEGT. This TCR came from a man between 25 and 39 years old in good health and CMV-seronegative. Sequenced material: PBMCs. The chain has TRBV6-1 and TRBJ1-2; 7 bases are a match to TRBD1. The CDR3 DNA is TGTGCCAGCATCGGACAGGATGGCTACACCTTC. Residues: CASIGQDGYTF.